This TCR beta chain was recorded in a study of blood T cell repertoires in COVID-19. Study details: Collection of acute and convalescent COVID-19 samples took place in the United States, Italy and Spain. Sample material is recorded as cDNA or gDNA derived from T cells, B-cell-depleted T cells, or PBMCs.

The trim removed 9 bases at V and 6 bases at J, leaving 4 bases unmatched. This CDR3 contains 13 residues. Germline lookup yields CDR1 KGHDR and CDR2 SFDVKD. In the original workflow: The assay estimated nucleated cells by amplifying reference gene primers. Profiled with immunoSEQ multiplex PCR; TCRdb holds only in-frame clones, not every one. V, J and clone size derive from that table, while D and trimming were established from the DNA sequence. Found here are roughly 57,000 clones, roughly 90% of them singletons; the top ten hold approximately 3%. The material sequenced was peripheral blood. This clonotype was obtained from a human donor in a cohort sampled during active COVID-19. This chain uses TRBV24-1 with TRBJ2-2, with 9 nucleotides matching TRBD1. CDR3 in DNA: TGTGCCACCCGACAGGGGGGCTCCGGGGAGCTGTTTTTT. Its protein is CATRQGGSGELFF.